This T cell receptor beta chain is drawn from a study of graft-versus-host responses after intestinal transplantation. Clones were read by immunoSEQ multiplex PCR, and TCRdb kept only the in-frame ones, dropping some. This table holds 90,000 to 95,000 clones, under 95% found once. The CDR3 totals 18 residues. The trim removed 0 bases at V and 0 bases at J, leaving 8 bases unmatched. CDR1 LNHNV and CDR2 YYDKDF come from the germline V gene (reference sequence). Notes on this clone: Its specificity is not known.

Sample: unstimulated CD8+ T cells sorted from spleen or lymph node cells, taken before intestinal transplant. The J gene is TRBJ2-1, the V gene TRBV15, with 7 bases identical to TRBD2. The sequence derives from a human donor who received an intestinal transplant. CDR3 coding DNA: TGTGCCACCAGCAGAGATTTGGGGGGGATGAGCTCCTACAATGAGCAGTTCTTC. The encoded protein is CATSRDLGGMSSYNEQFF.